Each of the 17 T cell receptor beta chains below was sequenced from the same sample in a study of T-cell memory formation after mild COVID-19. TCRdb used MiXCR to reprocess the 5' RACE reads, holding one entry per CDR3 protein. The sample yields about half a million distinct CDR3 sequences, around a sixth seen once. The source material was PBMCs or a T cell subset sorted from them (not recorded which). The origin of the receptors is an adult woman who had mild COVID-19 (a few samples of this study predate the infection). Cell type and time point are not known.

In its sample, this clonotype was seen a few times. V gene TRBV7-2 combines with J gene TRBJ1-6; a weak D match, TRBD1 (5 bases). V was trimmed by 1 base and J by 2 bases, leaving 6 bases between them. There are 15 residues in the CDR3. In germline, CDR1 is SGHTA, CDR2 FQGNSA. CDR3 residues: CASSLDRTYNSPLHF. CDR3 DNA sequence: TGTGCCAGCAGCTTAGACAGGACCTATAATTCACCCCTCCACTTT.

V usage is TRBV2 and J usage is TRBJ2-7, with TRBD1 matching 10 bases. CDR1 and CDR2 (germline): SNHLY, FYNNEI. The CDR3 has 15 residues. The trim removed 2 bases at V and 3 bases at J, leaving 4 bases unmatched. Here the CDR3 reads CASSEQGQGVYEQYF. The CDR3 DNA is TGTGCCAGCAGTGAACAAGGACAGGGGGTCTACGAGCAGTACTTC. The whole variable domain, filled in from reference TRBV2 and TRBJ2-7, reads EPEVTQTPSHQVTQMGQEVILRCVPISNHLYFYWYRQILGQKVEFLVSFYNNEISEKSEIFDDQFSVERPDGSNFTLKIRSTKLEDSAMYFCASSEQGQGVYEQYFGPGTRLTVT.

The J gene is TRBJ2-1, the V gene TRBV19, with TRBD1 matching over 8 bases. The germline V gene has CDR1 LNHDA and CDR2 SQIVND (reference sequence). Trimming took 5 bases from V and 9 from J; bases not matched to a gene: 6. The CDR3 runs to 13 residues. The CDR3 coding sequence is TGTGCCAGTAGTCCCCCCGGGACAGGTGAGCAGTTCTTC. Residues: CASSPPGTGEQFF.

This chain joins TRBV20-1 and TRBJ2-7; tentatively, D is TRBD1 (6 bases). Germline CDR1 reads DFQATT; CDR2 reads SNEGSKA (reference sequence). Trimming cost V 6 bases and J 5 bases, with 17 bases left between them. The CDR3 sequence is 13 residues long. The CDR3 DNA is TGCAGTGCCATCCCGGGACAAGTCAACGAGCAGTACTTC. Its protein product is CSAIPGQVNEQYF.

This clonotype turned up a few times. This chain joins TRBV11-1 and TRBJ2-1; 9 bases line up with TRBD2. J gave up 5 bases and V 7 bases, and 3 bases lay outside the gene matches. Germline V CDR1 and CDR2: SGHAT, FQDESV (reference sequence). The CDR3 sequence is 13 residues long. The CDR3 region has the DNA TGTGCCAGCAAGGCGGGAGGGGACAATGAGCAGTTCTTC. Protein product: CASKAGGDNEQFF.

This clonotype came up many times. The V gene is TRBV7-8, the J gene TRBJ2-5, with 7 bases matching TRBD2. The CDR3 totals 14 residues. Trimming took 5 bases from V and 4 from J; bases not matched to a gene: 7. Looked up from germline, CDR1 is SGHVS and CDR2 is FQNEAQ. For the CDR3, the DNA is TGTGCCAGCAGCCCTCGCGGGGGACGAGAGACCCAGTACTTC. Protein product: CASSPRGGRETQYF.

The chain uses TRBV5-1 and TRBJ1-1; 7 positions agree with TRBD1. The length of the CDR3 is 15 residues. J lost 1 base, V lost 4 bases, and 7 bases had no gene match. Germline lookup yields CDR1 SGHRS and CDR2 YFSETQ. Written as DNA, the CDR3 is TGCGCCAGCAGCCCCTTTGGGGACAGGAACACTGAAGCTTTCTTT. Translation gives CASSPFGDRNTEAFF.

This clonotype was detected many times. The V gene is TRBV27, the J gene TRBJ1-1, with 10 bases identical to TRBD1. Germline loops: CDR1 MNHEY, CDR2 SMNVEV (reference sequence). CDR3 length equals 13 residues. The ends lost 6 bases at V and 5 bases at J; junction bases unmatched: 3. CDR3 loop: CASSWTGGTEAFF. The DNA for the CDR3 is TGTGCCAGCAGCTGGACAGGGGGGACTGAAGCTTTCTTT.

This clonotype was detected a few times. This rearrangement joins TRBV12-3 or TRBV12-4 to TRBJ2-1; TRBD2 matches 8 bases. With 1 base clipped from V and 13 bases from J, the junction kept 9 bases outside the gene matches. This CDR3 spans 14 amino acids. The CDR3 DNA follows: TGTGCCAGCAGTTTAGAGTCCGGGAGGGCCCCCCAGTTCTTC. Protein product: CASSLESGRAPQFF.

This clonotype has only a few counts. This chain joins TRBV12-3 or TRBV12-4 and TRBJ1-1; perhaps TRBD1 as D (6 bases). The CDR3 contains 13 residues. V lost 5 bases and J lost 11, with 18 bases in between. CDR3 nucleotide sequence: TGTGCCAGCAGTCCCAAGGGGGTAGGTGAGGCTTTCTTT. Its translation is CASSPKGVGEAFF.

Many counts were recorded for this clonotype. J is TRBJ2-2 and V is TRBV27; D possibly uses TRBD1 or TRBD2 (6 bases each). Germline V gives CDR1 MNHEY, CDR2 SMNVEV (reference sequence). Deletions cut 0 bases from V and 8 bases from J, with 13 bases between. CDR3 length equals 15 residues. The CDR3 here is CASSLSKGGPGELFF. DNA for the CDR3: TGTGCCAGCAGTTTATCGAAGGGGGGACCTGGGGAGCTGTTTTTT.

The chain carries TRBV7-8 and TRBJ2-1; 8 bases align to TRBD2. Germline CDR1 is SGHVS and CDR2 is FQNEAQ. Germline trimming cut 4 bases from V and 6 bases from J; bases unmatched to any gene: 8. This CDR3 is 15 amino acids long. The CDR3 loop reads CASSSTRGARNEQFF. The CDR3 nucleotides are TGTGCCAGCAGCTCCACGCGGGGGGCCCGCAATGAGCAGTTCTTC.

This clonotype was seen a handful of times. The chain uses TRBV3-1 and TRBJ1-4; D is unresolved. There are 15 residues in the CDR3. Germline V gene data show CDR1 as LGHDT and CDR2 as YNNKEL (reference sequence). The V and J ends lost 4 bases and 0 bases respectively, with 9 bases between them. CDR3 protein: CASSRNSATNEKLFF. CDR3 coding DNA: TGTGCCAGCAGCCGAAACAGTGCAACTAATGAAAAACTGTTTTTT.

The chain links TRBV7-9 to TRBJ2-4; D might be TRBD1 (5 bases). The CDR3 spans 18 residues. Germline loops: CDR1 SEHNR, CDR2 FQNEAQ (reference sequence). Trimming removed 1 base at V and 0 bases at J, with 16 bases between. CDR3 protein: CASSLVGARTLAKNIQYF. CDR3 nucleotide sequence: TGTGCCAGCAGCTTAGTTGGGGCAAGGACCCTAGCCAAAAACATTCAGTACTTC.

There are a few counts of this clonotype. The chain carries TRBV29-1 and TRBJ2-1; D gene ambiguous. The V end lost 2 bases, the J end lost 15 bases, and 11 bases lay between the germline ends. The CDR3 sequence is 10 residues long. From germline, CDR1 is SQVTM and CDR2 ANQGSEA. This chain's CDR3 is CSVETGGGFF. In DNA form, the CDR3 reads TGCAGCGTTGAAACGGGCGGCGGGTTCTTC.

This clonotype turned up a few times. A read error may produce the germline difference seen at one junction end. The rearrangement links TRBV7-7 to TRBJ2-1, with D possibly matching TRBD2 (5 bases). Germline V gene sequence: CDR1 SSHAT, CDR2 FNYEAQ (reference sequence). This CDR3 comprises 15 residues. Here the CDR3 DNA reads TGTGCTAGCAGCTTAGGAGCGGTTTCCTACAATGAGCAGTTCTTC. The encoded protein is CASSLGAVSYNEQFF.

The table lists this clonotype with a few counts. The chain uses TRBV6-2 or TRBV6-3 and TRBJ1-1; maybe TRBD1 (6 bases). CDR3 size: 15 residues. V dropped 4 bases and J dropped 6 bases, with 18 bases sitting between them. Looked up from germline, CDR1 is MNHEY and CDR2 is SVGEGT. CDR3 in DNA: TGTGCCAGCAGTTCCCTAGGACAGAGGGGCGCTGAAGCTTTCTTT. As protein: CASSSLGQRGAEAFF.